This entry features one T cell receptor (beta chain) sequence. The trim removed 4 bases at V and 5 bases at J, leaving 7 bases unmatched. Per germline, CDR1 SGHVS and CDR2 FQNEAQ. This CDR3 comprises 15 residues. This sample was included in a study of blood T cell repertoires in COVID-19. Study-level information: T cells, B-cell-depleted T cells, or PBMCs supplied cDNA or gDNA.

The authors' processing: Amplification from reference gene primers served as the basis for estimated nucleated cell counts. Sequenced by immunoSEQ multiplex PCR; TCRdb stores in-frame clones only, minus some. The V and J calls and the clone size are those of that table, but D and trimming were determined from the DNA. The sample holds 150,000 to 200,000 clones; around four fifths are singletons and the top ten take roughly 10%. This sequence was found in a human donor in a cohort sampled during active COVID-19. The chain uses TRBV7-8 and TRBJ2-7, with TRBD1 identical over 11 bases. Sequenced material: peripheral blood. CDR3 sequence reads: CASSSPGTGGNEQYF. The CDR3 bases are TGTGCCAGCAGCTCACCCGGGACAGGGGGGAACGAGCAGTACTTC.